This record concerns one T cell receptor beta chain sequence. This sample is part of a study of blood T cell repertoires in COVID-19. Study details: Collection of acute and convalescent COVID-19 samples took place in the United States, Italy and Spain. The analysed material was cDNA or gDNA that came from T cells, B-cell-depleted T cells, or PBMCs.

The CDR3 consists of 16 residues. The germline gives CDR1 SGHRS, CDR2 YFSETQ. With 0 bases clipped from V and 0 bases from J, the junction kept 1 base outside the gene matches. Original data processing: From reference gene primer amplification, estimates of nucleated cell counts were derived. Sequenced by immunoSEQ multiplex PCR; TCRdb stores in-frame clones only, minus some. V and J calls and clone size are as listed in that table; D and trimming were resolved from the DNA. The sample has about 90,000 clones; approximately 80% are singletons. The V gene is TRBV5-1, the J gene TRBJ2-2, with TRBD2 matching over 8 bases. This TCR was recovered from a woman aged 70-85 years with acute or convalescent COVID-19. The sequencing input was peripheral blood. CDR3 region: CASSLVLAANTGELFF. The CDR3 bases are TGCGCCAGCAGCTTGGTACTAGCGGCGAACACCGGGGAGCTGTTTTTT. The variable domain in full, with the rest retrieved from reference TRBV5-1 and TRBJ2-2, is KAGVTQTPRYLIKTRGQQVTLSCSPISGHRSVSWYQQTPGQGLQFLFEYFSETQRNKGNFPGRFSGRQFSNSRSEMNVSTLELGDSALYLCASSLVLAANTGELFFGEGSRLTVL.